The entry below gives a single T cell receptor beta chain sequence along with its context. Its target is not known. V trimming: 1 base; J trimming: 7 bases; junction bases outside the gene matches: 5. Germline CDR1 SGHDT, CDR2 YYEEEE. CDR3 length: 15 residues. This entry is derived from a study of cytomegalovirus exposure and HLA in healthy donors. Study-level results: It is likely that the observed cluster of highly shared sequence variants was a sequencing artifact. Researchers reported that a few CMV-associated chains were confirmed in vitro as CMV antigen-specific. Reportedly, TCR beta sequences accurately predicted HLA-A and HLA-B alleles in most subjects.

13 Jbeta primers and 60 Vbeta primers were used for the PCR. Sequencing used immunoSEQ multiplex PCR; TCRdb keeps in-frame clones, though not all of them. The sample carries about 100,000 clones, around 74% recorded once. What was sequenced was PBMCs. The TCR sequence derives from a man aged 35 to 55 in good health and CMV-seropositive. This chain uses TRBV5-6 with TRBJ1-2; TRBD1 matches at 12 bases. The CDR3 nucleotides are TGTGCCAGCAGCTTGCCGGGACAGGGGGCGGGTGGCTACACCTTC. Its protein is CASSLPGQGAGGYTF. The variable domain in full, with the rest retrieved from reference TRBV5-6 and TRBJ1-2, is DAGVTQSPTHLIKTRGQQVTLRCSPKSGHDTVSWYQQALGQGPQFIFQYYEEEERQRGNFPDRFSGHQFPNYSSELNVNALLLGDSALYLCASSLPGQGAGGYTFGSGTRLTVV.